What follows are 25 T cell receptor beta chains derived from one specimen sequenced in a study of CD8+CD57+ T cells in acquired aplastic anemia. Investigators profiled TCR beta VDJ and CDR3 from genomic DNA template. TCRdb fed the reads into MiXCR, producing one record per CDR3 protein. In the table there are about 210,000 distinct CDR3 sequences, about 59% of which are singletons. The sequencing input was sorted CD4+, CD8+, or CD8+CD57+ T cells (not recorded which) from PBMCs. These receptors all come from a human donor in good health.

This clonotype came up many times. The chain uses TRBV2 and TRBJ2-1; TRBD2 matches at 12 bases. The CDR3 is 13 amino acids. Germline loops: CDR1 SNHLY, CDR2 FYNNEI. V was pared by 11 bases and J by 9 bases, with 8 bases of the junction left unmatched. The CDR3 DNA is TGTGCCGGGGCGTGGACTAGCGGGACTGAGCAGTTCTTC. Its protein is CAGAWTSGTEQFF. Complete variable domain (other parts from reference TRBV2 and TRBJ2-1): EPEVTQTPSHQVTQMGQEVILRCVPISNHLYFYWYRQILGQKVEFLVSFYNNEISEKSEIFDDQFSVERPDGSNFTLKIRSTKLEDSAMYFCAGAWTSGTEQFFGPGTRLTVL.

The V call is TRBV20-1, the J call TRBJ2-5; 12 bases are shared with TRBD2. The V segment lost 2 bases and the J segment 5 bases; nucleotides outside the gene matches: 6. The CDR3 is 15 residues long. Germline lookup yields CDR1 DFQATT and CDR2 SNEGSKA (reference sequence). The CDR3 sequence: CSARKILAGGETQYF. The CDR3 DNA sequence: TGCAGTGCTAGAAAAATACTAGCGGGGGGTGAGACCCAGTACTTC.

Many counts were recorded for this clonotype. The gene calls are TRBV29-1 and TRBJ1-1; D gene uncertain. The germline gives CDR1 SQVTM, CDR2 ANQGSEA. Trimming stripped 1 base from V and 5 bases from J, with 11 bases between. This CDR3 comprises 13 residues. Written as DNA, the CDR3 is TGCAGCGTTGAAGGTGGGAAACGGACTGAAGCTTTCTTT. Translating it yields CSVEGGKRTEAFF.

About this clonotype itself: Given a much more abundant clone one base away, this may be a read error. The conserved phenylalanine or tryptophan is not found at the CDR3 terminus, so this likely reflects a read error. The J gene is TRBJ1-5, the V gene TRBV4-1; D is unresolved. Per germline, CDR1 MGHRA and CDR2 YSYEKL. V lost 3 bases, J lost 6 bases, and 6 bases lay in between. This CDR3 has 12 amino acids. CDR3 sequence reads: CASSQIGQPQHS. The DNA for the CDR3 is TGCGCCAGCAGCCAGATAGGTCAGCCCCAGCATTCT.

This clonotype was observed at least ten times. The genes are TRBV19 and TRBJ2-7; tentative D call: TRBD1 (6 bases). V lost 0 bases and J lost 2, with 11 bases in between. The CDR3 loop spans 15 amino acids. The germline gives CDR1 LNHDA, CDR2 SQIVND (reference sequence). The CDR3 DNA is TGTGCCAGTAGTATAGATCAGGGGTCCACCTACGAGCAGTACTTC. Translated: CASSIDQGSTYEQYF.

This clonotype was recorded at least ten times. The rearrangement uses TRBV9 and TRBJ2-6, with 11 nucleotides matching TRBD1. The V gene's germline CDR1 is SGDLS and CDR2 YYNGEE. V shed 4 bases, J shed 0 bases, and the junction held 18 bases outside the gene matches. CDR3 length equals 22 residues. Here the CDR3 reads CASSYLTHTGTGGFSGANVLTF. The CDR3 coding sequence is TGTGCCAGCAGCTACTTGACCCACACCGGGACAGGGGGTTTCTCTGGGGCCAACGTCCTGACTTTC.

The chain recombines TRBV20-1 with TRBJ1-6; no definite D call. This CDR3 is 15 amino acids long. Looked up from germline, CDR1 is DFQATT and CDR2 is SNEGSKA (reference sequence). V shed 0 bases and J shed 7 bases, with 13 bases lying between them. CDR3 residues: CSARDLQESNSPLHF. CDR3 nucleotide sequence: TGCAGTGCTAGAGATCTCCAGGAGTCGAATTCACCCCTCCACTTT.

The chain joins TRBV7-2 to TRBJ2-7; D gene uncertain. The CDR3 sequence is 13 residues long. CDR1 and CDR2 (germline): SGHTA, FQGNSA. V gave up 2 bases and J gave up 3 bases, with 8 bases separating them. For the CDR3, the DNA is TGTGCCAGCAGCTTAAGTAACAGCTACGAGCAGTACTTC. Translating gives CASSLSNSYEQYF.

At least ten counts were recorded for this clonotype. V and J are TRBV28 and TRBJ2-5; 11 bases match TRBD2. Germline V lookup: CDR1 MDHEN, CDR2 SYDVKM. With 6 bases clipped from V and 4 bases from J, the junction kept 10 bases outside the gene matches. This CDR3 has 16 residues. CDR3 loop: CASRPSTGLAAETQYF. The CDR3, as DNA: TGTGCCAGCAGACCTTCCACGGGACTAGCGGCAGAGACCCAGTACTTC.

The J gene is TRBJ1-1, the V gene TRBV7-8, with TRBD1 matching over 10 bases. J gave up 5 bases and V 5 bases, and 8 bases lay outside the gene matches. Germline CDR1 is SGHVS and CDR2 is FQNEAQ. The CDR3 has 15 residues. DNA of the CDR3: TGTGCCAGCAGCCCAAGAGGGGGACAGGGGACTGAAGCTTTCTTT. It specifies CASSPRGGQGTEAFF.

This clonotype has ten or more counts. The chain is built from TRBV10-1 and TRBJ2-1, with D possibly being TRBD1 (6 bases). This CDR3 contains 15 residues. Trimming shortened V by 3 bases and J by 4 bases, and 13 bases separated the two germline ends. From germline, CDR1 is WNHNN and CDR2 SYGVQD (reference sequence). For the CDR3, the DNA is TGCGCCAGCAGTGAATTCGCAGACAGGTACAATGAGCAGTTCTTC. It is translated as CASSEFADRYNEQFF.

This clonotype was seen just once. The V call is TRBV29-1, the J call TRBJ1-2, with D unresolved. Germline V gene lookup returns CDR1 SQVTM and CDR2 ANQGSEA. This CDR3 is 10 amino acids long. CDR3 nucleotide sequence: TGCAGAACAGTGAACTATGGCTACACCTTC. Its protein product is CRTVNYGYTF. Variable domain in full (rest from reference TRBV29-1 and TRBJ1-2): SAVISQKPSRDICQRGTSLTIQCQVDSQVTMMFWYRQQPGQSLTLIATANQGSEATYESGFVIDKFPISRPNLTFSTLTVSNMSPEDSSIYLCRTVNYGYTFGSGTRLTVV.

This clonotype was detected only once. The V gene is TRBV5-4, the J gene TRBJ2-5, with D perhaps TRBD1 (6 bases). This CDR3 contains 16 residues. The V and J ends lost 5 bases and 5 bases respectively, with 22 bases between them. Per the germline V gene, CDR1 is SGHNT and CDR2 is YYREEE (reference sequence). CDR3 amino acids: CASSSGGQRTSETQYF. The CDR3 DNA sequence: TGTGCCAGCAGTTCTGGCGGACAGCGGACATCGGAGACCCAGTACTTC.

This clonotype was found many times. The chain carries TRBV29-1 and TRBJ1-4; TRBD1 matches at 7 bases. Germline V CDR1 and CDR2: SQVTM, ANQGSEA. This CDR3 region has 13 residues. The trim removed 6 bases at V and 2 bases at J, leaving 3 bases unmatched. The CDR3 DNA follows: TGCAGCGTCGACAGGGTCACTAATGAAAAACTGTTTTTT. Protein sequence: CSVDRVTNEKLFF.

This clonotype was detected many times. The gene calls are TRBV7-8 and TRBJ1-3; D remains ambiguous. CDR1 and CDR2 from the germline V gene are SGHVS and FQNEAQ. Trimming removed 1 base from V and 0 bases from J, with 7 bases in between. This CDR3 has 15 residues. In nucleotides, the CDR3 is TGTGCCAGCAGCTTAGGACCGAGCTCTGGAAACACCATATATTTT. The encoded protein is CASSLGPSSGNTIYF.

The chain uses TRBV10-3 and TRBJ1-1; D uncertain. Trimming removed 3 bases from V and 6 bases from J, with 8 bases in between. The CDR3 is made up of 12 amino acids. Germline V gene sequence: CDR1 ENHRY, CDR2 SYGVKD. The CDR3 nucleotides are TGTGCCATCAGTGACGGGGTGGCTGAAGCTTTCTTT. Residues: CAISDGVAEAFF.

The table lists this clonotype with many counts. V gene TRBV7-6 combines with J gene TRBJ2-1; no reliable D call. There are 12 residues in the CDR3. V was pared by 1 base and J by 8 bases, with 6 bases between. From germline, CDR1 is SGHVS and CDR2 FNYEAQ. The CDR3: CASSLGIYEQFF. In DNA, the CDR3 is TGTGCCAGCAGCTTAGGCATCTATGAGCAGTTCTTC.

As to this clonotype: One junction end does not reproduce the germline sequence, and a read error may be involved. The chain combines TRBV19 with TRBJ1-2; D is unclear. The CDR3 loop spans 13 amino acids. CDR1 LNHDA and CDR2 SQIVND come from the germline V gene (reference sequence). CDR3 in DNA: TGTTCCAGTAGTATAGGTCGGAACTATGGCTACACCTTC. This codes for CSSSIGRNYGYTF.

The chain employs TRBV2 and TRBJ2-3; D gene unclear. The V end lost 6 bases, the J end lost 2 bases, and 6 bases lay between the germline ends. The CDR3 length is 12 residues. The germline CDR1 and CDR2 sequences are SNHLY and FYNNEI. The CDR3 sequence is CASRGYTDTQYF. The CDR3 DNA reads TGTGCCAGCAGGGGTTACACAGATACGCAGTATTTT.

For this clonotype: A much larger clone differs by one base, so this may be a read error. This chain joins TRBV2 and TRBJ2-1; 10 bases are a match to TRBD1. The CDR3 contains 16 residues. Unmatched junction bases numbered 9, after V lost 10 bases and J lost 0 bases. Germline CDR1 reads SNHLY; CDR2 reads FYNNEI. For the CDR3, the DNA is TGTGCCAACAGCGAGGGACAGGGGATCTCCTACAATGAGCAGTTCTTC. Encoded protein: CANSEGQGISYNEQFF. The variable domain in full, completed from reference TRBV2 and TRBJ2-1, reads EPEVTQTPSHQVTQMGQEVILRCVPISNHLYFYWYRQILGQKVEFLVSFYNNEISEKSEIFDDQFSVERPDGSNFTLKIRSTKLEDSAMYFCANSEGQGISYNEQFFGPGTRLTVL.

This chain connects TRBV9 to TRBJ2-1, with TRBD2 matching 10 bases. With V trimmed by 0 bases and J by 1 base, 4 bases remained unmatched. The CDR3 extends over 17 amino acids. Germline values: CDR1 SGDLS, CDR2 YYNGEE. As DNA, the CDR3 is TGTGCCAGCAGCGTAGGCCTAGCGGGAGTATCCTACAATGAGCAGTTCTTC. This codes for CASSVGLAGVSYNEQFF.

This clonotype appeared a few times. A read error may explain this, as a much larger clone is one base away. This chain links TRBV6-4 with TRBJ2-1, with TRBD1 as a possible D gene (6 bases). V was pared by 6 bases and J by 9 bases, with 18 bases between. The CDR3 covers 14 residues. CDR1 is MRHNA, CDR2 SNTAGT, per germline. This chain's CDR3 is CASSKMTGNSEQFF. The CDR3 DNA is TGTGCCAGCAGCAAAATGACAGGCAACAGTGAGCAGTTCTTC.

The chain employs TRBV13 and TRBJ1-4; TRBD1 might be the D (5 bases). The length of the CDR3 is 13 residues. The germline V gene encodes CDR1 PRHDT and CDR2 FYEKMQ (reference sequence). V dropped 6 bases and J dropped 7 bases, with 12 bases sitting between them. CDR3 loop: CASSQGDSEKLFF. The CDR3 DNA reads TGTGCCAGCAGTCAGGGCGACAGTGAAAAACTGTTTTTT.

This clonotype was counted many times. This chain connects TRBV2 to TRBJ1-1; D is possibly TRBD1 (5 bases). The CDR3 has 16 amino acids. The germline CDR1 and CDR2 sequences are SNHLY and FYNNEI. Trimming shortened V by 1 base and J by 8 bases, and 20 bases separated the two germline ends. The CDR3 loop is CASSEEPPGPRFEAFF. CDR3 nucleotides: TGTGCCAGCAGTGAAGAACCCCCGGGACCGCGGTTCGAAGCTTTCTTT.

The V and J genes are TRBV24-1 and TRBJ2-1, with TRBD2 matching 8 bases. The CDR3 is made up of 20 amino acids. V was pared by 5 bases and J by 4 bases, with 21 bases of the junction left unmatched. Germline CDR1 and CDR2: KGHDR and SFDVKD. CDR3 region: CATSGHRNNRAGVYYNEQFF. As DNA, the CDR3 is TGTGCCACCAGTGGGCATCGAAATAACCGAGCGGGAGTATATTACAATGAGCAGTTCTTC.